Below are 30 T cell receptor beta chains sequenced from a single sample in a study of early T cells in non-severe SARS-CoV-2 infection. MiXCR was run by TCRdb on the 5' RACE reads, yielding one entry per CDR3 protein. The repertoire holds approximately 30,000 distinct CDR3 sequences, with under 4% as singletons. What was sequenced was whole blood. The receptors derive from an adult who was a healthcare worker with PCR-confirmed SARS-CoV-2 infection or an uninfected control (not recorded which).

The CDR3 spells CASRGMSEKLFF. The CDR3 DNA reads TGTGCCAGCAGGGGCATGAGCGAAAAACTGTTTTTT. This sequence joins TRBV7-2 and TRBJ1-4; unclear D gene. V gave up 6 bases and J gave up 8 bases, with 10 bases separating them. The CDR3 spans 12 residues. Looked up from germline, CDR1 is SGHTA and CDR2 is FQGNSA.

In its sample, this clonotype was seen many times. CDR3 sequence reads: CASSQGAAYGYTF. The CDR3 region has the DNA TGTGCCAGCAGCCAAGGGGCAGCCTATGGCTACACCTTC. V usage is TRBV9 and J usage is TRBJ1-2; D perhaps matches TRBD1 (5 bases). CDR3 size: 13 residues. The germline V gene encodes CDR1 SGDLS and CDR2 YYNGEE. Trimming took 4 bases from V and 4 from J, leaving 11 bases between them. The whole variable domain, remainder taken from reference TRBV9 and TRBJ1-2, is DSGVTQTPKHLITATGQRVTLRCSPRSGDLSVYWYQQSLDQGLQFLIQYYNGEERAKGNILERFSAQQFPDLHSELNLSSLELGDSALYFCASSQGAAYGYTFGSGTRLTVV.

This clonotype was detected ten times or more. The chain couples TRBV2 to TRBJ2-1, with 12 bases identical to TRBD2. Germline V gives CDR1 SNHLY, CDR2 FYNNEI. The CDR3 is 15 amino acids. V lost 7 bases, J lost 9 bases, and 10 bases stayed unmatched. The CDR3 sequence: CASNTRLAGGPEQFF. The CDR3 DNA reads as TGTGCCAGCAACACCCGGCTAGCGGGAGGGCCTGAGCAGTTCTTC.

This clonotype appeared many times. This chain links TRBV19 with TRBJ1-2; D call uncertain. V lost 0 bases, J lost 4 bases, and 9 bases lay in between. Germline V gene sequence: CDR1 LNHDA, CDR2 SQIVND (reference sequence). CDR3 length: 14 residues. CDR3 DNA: TGTGCCAGTAGTATAGATCCGACCGGCTATGGCTACACCTTC. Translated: CASSIDPTGYGYTF.

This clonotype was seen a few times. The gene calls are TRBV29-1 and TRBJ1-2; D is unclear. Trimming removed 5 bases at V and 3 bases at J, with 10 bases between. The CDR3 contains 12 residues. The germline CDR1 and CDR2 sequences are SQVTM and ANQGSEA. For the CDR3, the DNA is TGCAGCGTTAGGACGGAAGACTATGGCTACACCTTC. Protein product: CSVRTEDYGYTF.

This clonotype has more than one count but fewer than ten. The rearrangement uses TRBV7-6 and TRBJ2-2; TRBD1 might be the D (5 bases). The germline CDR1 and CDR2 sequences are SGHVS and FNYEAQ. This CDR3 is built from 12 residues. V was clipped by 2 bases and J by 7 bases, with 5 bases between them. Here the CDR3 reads CASSLRGGELFF. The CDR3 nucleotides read TGTGCCAGCAGCTTAAGGGGCGGGGAGCTGTTTTTT.

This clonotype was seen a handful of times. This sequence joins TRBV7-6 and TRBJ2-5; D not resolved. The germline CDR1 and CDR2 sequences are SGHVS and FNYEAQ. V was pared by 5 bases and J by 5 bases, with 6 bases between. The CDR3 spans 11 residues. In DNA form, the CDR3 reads TGTGCCAGCAGCCCTTCCGAGACCCAGTACTTC. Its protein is CASSPSETQYF.

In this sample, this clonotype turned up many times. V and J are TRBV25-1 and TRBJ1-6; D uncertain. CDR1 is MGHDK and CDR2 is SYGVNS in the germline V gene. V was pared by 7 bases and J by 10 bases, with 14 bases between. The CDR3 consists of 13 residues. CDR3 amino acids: CASTSDLRSPLHF. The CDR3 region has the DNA TGTGCCAGCACCTCAGATCTCCGATCACCCCTCCACTTT.

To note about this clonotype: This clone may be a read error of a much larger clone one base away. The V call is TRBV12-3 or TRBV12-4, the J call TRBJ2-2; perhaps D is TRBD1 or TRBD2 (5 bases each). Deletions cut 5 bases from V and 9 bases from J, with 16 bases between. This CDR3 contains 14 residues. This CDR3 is CASSHSGLTRELFF. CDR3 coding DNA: TGTGCCAGCAGTCATTCGGGGCTAACCAGGGAGCTGTTTTTT.

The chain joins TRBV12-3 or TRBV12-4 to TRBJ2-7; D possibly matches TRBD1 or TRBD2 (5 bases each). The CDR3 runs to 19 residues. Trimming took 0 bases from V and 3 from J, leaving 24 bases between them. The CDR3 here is CASSLAFRGMAMGRYEQYF. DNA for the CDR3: TGTGCCAGCAGTTTAGCTTTTCGAGGAATGGCAATGGGACGCTACGAGCAGTACTTC.

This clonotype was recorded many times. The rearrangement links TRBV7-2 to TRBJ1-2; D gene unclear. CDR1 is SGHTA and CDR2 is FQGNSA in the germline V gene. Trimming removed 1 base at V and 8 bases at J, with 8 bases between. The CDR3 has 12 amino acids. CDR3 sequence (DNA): TGTGCCAGCAGCTTAGATGGACGCGGCTACACCTTC. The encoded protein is CASSLDGRGYTF.

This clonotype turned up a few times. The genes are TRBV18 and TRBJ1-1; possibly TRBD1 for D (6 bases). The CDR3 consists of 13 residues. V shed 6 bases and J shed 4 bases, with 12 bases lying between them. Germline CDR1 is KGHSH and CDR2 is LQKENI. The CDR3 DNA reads TGTGCCAGCTCGCCGGAGGGGGGCACTGAAGCTTTCTTT. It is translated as CASSPEGGTEAFF.

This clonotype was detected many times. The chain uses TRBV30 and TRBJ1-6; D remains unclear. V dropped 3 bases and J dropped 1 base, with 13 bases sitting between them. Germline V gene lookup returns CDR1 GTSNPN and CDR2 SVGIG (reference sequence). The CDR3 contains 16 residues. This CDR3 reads CAWRDVVLSYNSPLHF. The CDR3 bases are TGTGCCTGGAGGGACGTGGTTTTGTCCTATAATTCACCCCTCCACTTT.

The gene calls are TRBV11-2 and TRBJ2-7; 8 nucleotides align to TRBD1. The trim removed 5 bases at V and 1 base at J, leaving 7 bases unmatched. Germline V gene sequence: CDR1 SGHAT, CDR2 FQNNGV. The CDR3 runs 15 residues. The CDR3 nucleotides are TGTGCCAGCAGCCCCGGACAGGGCTATTCCTACGAGCAGTACTTC. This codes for CASSPGQGYSYEQYF.

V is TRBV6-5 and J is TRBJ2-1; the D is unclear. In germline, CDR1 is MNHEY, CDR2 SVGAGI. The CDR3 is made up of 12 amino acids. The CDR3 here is CSQAMGYNEQFF. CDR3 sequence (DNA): TGTTCCCAGGCTATGGGATACAATGAGCAGTTCTTC.

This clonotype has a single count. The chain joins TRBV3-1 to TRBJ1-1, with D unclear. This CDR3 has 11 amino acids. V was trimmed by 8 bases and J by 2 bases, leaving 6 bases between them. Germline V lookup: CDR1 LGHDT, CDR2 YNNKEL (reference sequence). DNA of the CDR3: TGTGCCAGCGAAGGAAACACTGAAGCTTTCTTT. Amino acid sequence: CASEGNTEAFF.

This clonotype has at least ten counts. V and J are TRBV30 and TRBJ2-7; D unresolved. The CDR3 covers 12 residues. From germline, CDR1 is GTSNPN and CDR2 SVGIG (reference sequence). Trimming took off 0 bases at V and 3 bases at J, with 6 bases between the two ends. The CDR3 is CAWSVQDYEQYF. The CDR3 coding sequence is TGTGCCTGGAGTGTCCAAGACTACGAGCAGTACTTC.

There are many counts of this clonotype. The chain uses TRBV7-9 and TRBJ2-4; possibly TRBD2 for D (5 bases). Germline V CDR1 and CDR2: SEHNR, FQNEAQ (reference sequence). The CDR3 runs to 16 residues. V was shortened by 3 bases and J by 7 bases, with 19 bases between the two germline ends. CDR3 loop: CASSFPASPLGNIQYF. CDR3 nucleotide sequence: TGTGCCAGCAGCTTTCCCGCTAGCCCCCTCGGGAACATTCAGTACTTC.

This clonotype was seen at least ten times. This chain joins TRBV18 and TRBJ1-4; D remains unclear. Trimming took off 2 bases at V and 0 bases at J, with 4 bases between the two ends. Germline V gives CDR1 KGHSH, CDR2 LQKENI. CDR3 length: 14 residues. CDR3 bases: TGTGCCAGCTCACCAATTGCAACTAATGAAAAACTGTTTTTT. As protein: CASSPIATNEKLFF.

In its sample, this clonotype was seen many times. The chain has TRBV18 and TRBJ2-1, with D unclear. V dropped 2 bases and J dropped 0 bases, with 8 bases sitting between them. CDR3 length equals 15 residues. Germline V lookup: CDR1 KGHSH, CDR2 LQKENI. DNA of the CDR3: TGTGCCAGCTCACCAACCCCGCGCTCCTACAATGAGCAGTTCTTC. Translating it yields CASSPTPRSYNEQFF.

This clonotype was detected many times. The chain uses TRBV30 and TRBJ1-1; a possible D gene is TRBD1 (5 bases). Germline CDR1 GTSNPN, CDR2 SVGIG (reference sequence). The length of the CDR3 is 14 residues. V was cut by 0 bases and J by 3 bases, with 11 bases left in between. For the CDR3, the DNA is TGTGCCTGGAGTGTTGGCTTAGGGGACACTGAAGCTTTCTTT. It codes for CAWSVGLGDTEAFF.

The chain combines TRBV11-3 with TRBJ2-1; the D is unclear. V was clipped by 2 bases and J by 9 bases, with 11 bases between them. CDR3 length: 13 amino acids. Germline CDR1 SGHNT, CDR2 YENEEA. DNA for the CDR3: TGTGCCAGCAGCTTAAGGTTCAGCAGTGAGCAGTTCTTC. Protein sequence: CASSLRFSSEQFF. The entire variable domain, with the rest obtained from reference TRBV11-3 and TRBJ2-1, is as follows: EAGVVQSPRYKIIEKKQPVAFWCNPISGHNTLYWYLQNLGQGPELLIRYENEEAVDDSQLPKDRFSAERLKGVDSTLKIQPAELGDSAVYLCASSLRFSSEQFFGPGTRLTVL.

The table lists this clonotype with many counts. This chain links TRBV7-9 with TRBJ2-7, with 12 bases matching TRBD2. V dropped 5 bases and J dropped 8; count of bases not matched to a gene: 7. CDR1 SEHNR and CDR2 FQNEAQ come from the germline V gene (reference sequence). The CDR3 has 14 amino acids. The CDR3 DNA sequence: TGTGCCAGCAGCCGAGGAACTAGCGGGGGGAAGCAGTACTTC. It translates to CASSRGTSGGKQYF.

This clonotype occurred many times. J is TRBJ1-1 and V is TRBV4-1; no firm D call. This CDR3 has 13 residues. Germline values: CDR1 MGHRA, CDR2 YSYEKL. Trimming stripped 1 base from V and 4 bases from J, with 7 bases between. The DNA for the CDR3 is TGCGCCAGCAGCCAAGCGAAGGGCACTGAAGCTTTCTTT. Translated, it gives CASSQAKGTEAFF.

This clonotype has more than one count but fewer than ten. The DNA for the CDR3 is TGTGCCAGCAAATACCCGCACGAGGCGGGCTACACCTTC. Amino acid sequence: CASKYPHEAGYTF. The chain has TRBV7-8 and TRBJ1-2; D gene uncertain. This CDR3 region has 13 residues. Germline loops: CDR1 SGHVS, CDR2 FQNEAQ. Deletions cut 7 bases from V and 8 bases from J, with 17 bases between.

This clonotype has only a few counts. The CDR3 is CASSFSRTTNYGYTF. CDR3 coding DNA: TGTGCCAGCAGTTTTTCCCGGACAACCAACTATGGCTACACCTTC. V is TRBV6-2 or TRBV6-3 and J is TRBJ1-2, with a tentative D call TRBD1 (5 bases). Germline V gene lookup returns CDR1 MNHEY and CDR2 SVGEGT. V was shortened by 4 bases and J by 2 bases, with 14 bases between the two germline ends. The CDR3 is 15 amino acids.

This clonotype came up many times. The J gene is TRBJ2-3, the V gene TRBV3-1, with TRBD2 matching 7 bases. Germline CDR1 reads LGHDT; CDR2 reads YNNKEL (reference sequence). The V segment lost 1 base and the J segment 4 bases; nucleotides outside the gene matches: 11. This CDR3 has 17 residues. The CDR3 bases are TGTGCCAGCAGCCAAGTAAGCGGGGCAGTCGGCGCAGATACGCAGTATTTT. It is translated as CASSQVSGAVGADTQYF.

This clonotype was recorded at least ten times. CDR3 sequence: CASSLAGENNEQFF. As DNA, the CDR3 is TGTGCCAGCAGTTTGGCGGGAGAGAACAATGAGCAGTTCTTC. The chain is built from TRBV6-5 and TRBJ2-1; TRBD2 agrees at 7 bases. The J segment lost 5 bases and the V segment lost 4 bases, leaving 5 bases of the junction unmatched. The V gene's germline CDR1 is MNHEY and CDR2 SVGAGI. This CDR3 has 14 amino acids.

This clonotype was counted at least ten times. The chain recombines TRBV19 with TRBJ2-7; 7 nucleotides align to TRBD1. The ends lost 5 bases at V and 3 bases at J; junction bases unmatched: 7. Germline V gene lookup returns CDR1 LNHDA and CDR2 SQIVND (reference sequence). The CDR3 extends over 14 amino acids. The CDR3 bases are TGTGCCAGTAGTCCCGACAGGGCGGGCTACGAGCAGTACTTC. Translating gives CASSPDRAGYEQYF.

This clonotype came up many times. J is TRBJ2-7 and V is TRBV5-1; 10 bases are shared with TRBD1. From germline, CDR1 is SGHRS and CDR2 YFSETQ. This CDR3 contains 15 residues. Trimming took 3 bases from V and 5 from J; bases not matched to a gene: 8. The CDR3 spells CASSSAGTGVNEQYF. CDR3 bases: TGCGCCAGCAGCTCGGCCGGGACAGGGGTCAACGAGCAGTACTTC.